Sequencing of this T cell receptor beta chain was carried out in a study of blood T cell repertoires in COVID-19. Overall study context: From T cells, B-cell-depleted T cells, or PBMCs came the material, which was cDNA or gDNA.

The data were produced by immunoSEQ multiplex PCR, yet TCRdb's version contains in-frame clones alone and is incomplete. The sample carries about 200,000 clones, around three quarters recorded once. The V segment lost 5 bases and the J segment 5 bases; nucleotides outside the gene matches: 6. Germline assignment: CDR1 LGHNA and CDR2 YSLEER. CDR3 length equals 15 residues. The chain uses TRBV4-3 and TRBJ2-1; 10 bases line up with TRBD2. The clonotype was recovered from a woman in her seventies with acute or convalescent COVID-19. The material sequenced was peripheral blood. Here the CDR3 DNA reads TGCGCCAGCAGCAGTAGCGGGGGGCTGAACAATGAGCAGTTCTTC. It encodes CASSSSGGLNNEQFF.